Below, one TCR beta chain is given with its context. This CDR3 region has 16 residues. The germline CDR1 and CDR2 sequences are SGHDN and FVKESK. The V gene lost 0 bases and the J gene lost 4 bases, with 13 bases spanning the gap. The data were taken from a study of blood T cell repertoires in COVID-19. The wider study: Some COVID-19 samples were acute and others convalescent; all came from the United States, Italy and Spain.

Clones were read by immunoSEQ multiplex PCR, and TCRdb kept only the in-frame ones, dropping some. The sample has more than 35,000 clones, around four fifths seen once; the top ten hold just under 45%. The chain has TRBV14 and TRBJ2-1; TRBD2 is a possible D gene (6 bases). This sequence was found in a woman at least 80 years old with acute or convalescent COVID-19. The source material was peripheral blood. The CDR3 sequence is CASSQDRGVPYNEQFF. In DNA, the CDR3 is TGTGCCAGCAGCCAAGATCGCGGGGTCCCTTACAATGAGCAGTTCTTC. The variable domain in full, completed from reference TRBV14 and TRBJ2-1, reads EAGVTQFPSHSVIEKGQTVTLRCDPISGHDNLYWYRRVMGKEIKFLLHFVKESKQDESGMPNNRFLAERTGGTYSTLKVQPAELEDSGVYFCASSQDRGVPYNEQFFGPGTRLTVL.